These T cell receptor beta chains were read from a single sample in a study of cytomegalovirus exposure and HLA in healthy donors. Some clones are missing from TCRdb's copy, which holds only in-frame ones; the method was immunoSEQ multiplex PCR. The sample contains approximately 130,000 clones, 75% to 90% of which appear only once. Sequenced material: PBMCs. The receptors stem from a woman aged 50 to 65 in good health and CMV-seropositive. The CDR3 runs from the conserved cysteine through the conserved F or W. A D gene is named only where the DNA matches it firmly. Size values are once, few and many counts, or a class for expanded clones, and some rows have none.

v_call,d_call,j_call,clone_size,cdr3_aa,cdr3_nt
TRBV28,NA,TRBJ2-3,NA,CASSLSSGMADTQYF,TGTGCCAGCAGTTTATCATCAGGAATGGCAGATACGCAGTATTTT
TRBV5-6,TRBD2,TRBJ2-3,NA,CASSFRLAGADTQYF,TGTGCCAGCAGCTTTCGTCTAGCGGGTGCAGATACGCAGTATTTT
TRBV19,TRBD1,TRBJ2-5,NA,CASRGQGAETQYF,TGTGCCAGTAGGGGACAGGGAGCAGAGACCCAGTACTTC
TRBV28,NA,TRBJ2-7,NA,CASSPPGRYEQYF,TGTGCCAGCAGTCCCCCAGGGAGGTACGAGCAGTACTTC
TRBV7-8,NA,TRBJ1-2,NA,CASSLEAGPALSPNYGYTF,TGTGCCAGCAGCTTAGAGGCAGGGCCCGCCTTATCCCCTAACTATGGCTACACCTTC
TRBV25-1,NA,TRBJ1-1,NA,CASSELGRGILTEAFF,TGTGCCAGCAGTGAACTGGGCAGGGGAATCCTCACTGAAGCTTTCTTT
TRBV19,TRBD2,TRBJ2-1,NA,CASSMFPRGAGAYNEQFF,TGTGCCAGTAGTATGTTCCCTCGAGGTGCGGGAGCCTACAATGAGCAGTTCTTC
TRBV30,NA,TRBJ2-5,NA,CAWSVEWGVQETQYF,TGTGCCTGGAGCGTGGAGTGGGGGGTCCAAGAGACCCAGTACTTC
TRBV5-1,NA,TRBJ1-1,NA,CASSGGQNTEAFF,TGCGCCAGCAGCGGGGGACAGAACACTGAAGCTTTCTTT
TRBV5-1,TRBD2,TRBJ2-1,few,CASSSGLAVAVGNEQFF,TGCGCCAGCAGCTCTGGACTAGCGGTAGCCGTAGGCAATGAGCAGTTCTTC
TRBV10-1,TRBD1,TRBJ1-3,NA,CASYHGQGSGNTIYF,TGCGCCAGTTATCATGGACAGGGCTCTGGAAACACCATATATTTT
TRBV5-4,TRBD1,TRBJ1-1,NA,CASSSPGQGGLGKAFF,TGTGCCAGCAGCTCTCCGGGACAGGGGGGCTTGGGTAAAGCTTTCTTT
TRBV7-9,NA,TRBJ1-2,NA,CASSLVAAGYTF,TGTGCCAGCAGCTTAGTTGCGGCAGGCTACACCTTC
TRBV19,NA,TRBJ1-1,NA,CASSISGRGTEAFF,TGTGCCAGTAGTATCTCGGGTCGGGGCACTGAAGCTTTCTTT
TRBV27,NA,TRBJ2-7,NA,CASSLRPTGEQYF,TGTGCCAGCAGTTTGCGTCCGACCGGGGAGCAGTACTTC
TRBV13,NA,TRBJ1-2,NA,CASSGRYRDSYGYTF,TGTGCCAGCAGCGGAAGGTACAGGGATAGCTATGGCTACACCTTC
TRBV5-1,NA,TRBJ2-7,NA,CASMQTGSYEQYF,TGCGCCAGCATGCAAACAGGGAGCTACGAGCAGTACTTC
TRBV30,NA,TRBJ1-1,few,CAWSFGHSNTEAFF,TGTGCCTGGAGTTTCGGTCATTCCAACACTGAAGCTTTCTTT
TRBV30,NA,TRBJ1-1,NA,CAWGRGNAEAFF,TGTGCCTGGGGCAGGGGTAACGCTGAAGCTTTCTTT
TRBV7-8,NA,TRBJ2-7,few,CASSLGVRYEQYF,TGTGCCAGCAGCTTAGGAGTCCGATACGAGCAGTACTTC
TRBV2,TRBD1,TRBJ2-7,once,CASSRQGWYF,TGTGCCAGCAGCCGACAGGGGTGGTACTTC
TRBV7-2,TRBD1,TRBJ2-3,once,CASLRDRGGADTQYF,TGTGCCAGCCTCCGGGACAGGGGTGGCGCAGATACGCAGTATTTT
TRBV29-1,TRBD2,TRBJ2-2,NA,CSVKLAGATNTGELFF,TGCAGCGTGAAACTAGCGGGCGCAACGAACACCGGGGAGCTGTTTTTT
TRBV10-3,NA,TRBJ1-6,NA,CAISENMVGGDADSPLHF,TGTGCCATCAGTGAGAATATGGTGGGAGGGGATGCGGACTCACCCCTCCACTTT
TRBV11-2,NA,TRBJ1-6,once,CASSPPGNSPLHF,TGTGCCAGCAGCCCCCCCGGGAATTCACCCCTCCACTTT
TRBV29-1,TRBD1,TRBJ2-7,NA,CSVDPTGKSYEQYF,TGCAGCGTTGACCCGACAGGGAAATCCTACGAGCAGTACTTC
TRBV6-1,TRBD2,TRBJ2-3,NA,CASSGSGRTDTQYF,TGTGCCAGCAGTGGAAGCGGGAGAACAGATACGCAGTATTTT
TRBV30,NA,TRBJ2-4,NA,CAWVTPGRRGNIQYF,TGTGCCTGGGTTACCCCGGGCCGTAGGGGAAACATTCAGTACTTC
TRBV11-3,TRBD1,TRBJ2-5,NA,CASSLTGWETQYF,TGTGCCAGCAGCTTGACAGGGTGGGAGACCCAGTACTTC
TRBV18,TRBD1,TRBJ1-5,NA,CASSLSTGDQPQHF,TGTGCCAGCTCACTGTCGACAGGGGATCAGCCCCAGCATTTT
TRBV5-4,TRBD1,TRBJ1-2,NA,CASSLAVRTGREGYTF,TGTGCCAGCAGCTTGGCCGTTCGGACAGGGAGAGAGGGCTACACCTTC
TRBV10-3,TRBD1,TRBJ1-5,NA,CAISEGQGQPQHF,TGTGCCATCAGTGAAGGACAGGGTCAGCCCCAGCATTTT
TRBV11-3,NA,TRBJ2-2,NA,CASSLVGAGGELFF,TGTGCCAGCAGCTTAGTGGGGGCCGGCGGGGAGCTGTTTTTT
TRBV5-1,TRBD2,TRBJ2-7,once,CASSSIAGGGNEQYF,TGCGCCAGCAGCTCTATAGCGGGAGGGGGAAACGAGCAGTACTTC
TRBV11-3,TRBD1,TRBJ1-2,NA,CASSTNRDRVTYGYTF,TGTGCCAGCAGCACGAACCGGGACAGGGTTACCTATGGCTACACCTTC
TRBV9,TRBD1,TRBJ1-1,NA,CASSVSRTGGSEAFF,TGTGCCAGCAGCGTAAGCCGGACAGGGGGCTCTGAAGCTTTCTTT
TRBV4-1,TRBD2,TRBJ2-7,NA,CASSQGASISGTYEQYF,TGCGCCAGCAGCCAAGGAGCCTCAATTAGCGGGACCTACGAGCAGTACTTC
TRBV5-1,TRBD2,TRBJ2-1,NA,CASSVAGTSGGDNEQFF,TGCGCCAGCAGCGTCGCCGGGACTAGCGGTGGCGACAATGAGCAGTTCTTC
TRBV7-9,TRBD1,TRBJ1-2,NA,CASSSRRTGGAAGYTF,TGTGCCAGCAGCTCCCGCAGGACAGGGGGCGCGGCTGGCTACACCTTC
TRBV7-9,TRBD1,TRBJ2-7,NA,CASSLGAGQGHEQYF,TGTGCCAGCAGCTTAGGGGCGGGACAGGGTCACGAGCAGTACTTC
TRBV30,NA,TRBJ1-3,NA,CAWSVQMNTIYF,TGTGCCTGGAGTGTACAGATGAACACCATATATTTT
TRBV2,NA,TRBJ2-1,NA,CASSPDMMSSYNEQFF,TGTGCCAGCAGCCCGGACATGATGAGCTCCTACAATGAGCAGTTCTTC
TRBV7-2,NA,TRBJ2-1,NA,CASSLARAYEQFF,TGTGCCAGCAGCTTAGCGAGGGCATATGAGCAGTTCTTC
TRBV7-9,TRBD1,TRBJ1-2,NA,CASTSGTGGYGYTF,TGTGCCAGCACCTCGGGGACAGGGGGGTATGGCTACACCTTC
TRBV19,TRBD1,TRBJ1-4,NA,CARGGDRVNEKLFF,TGTGCCAGGGGGGGAGACAGGGTGAATGAAAAACTGTTTTTT
TRBV30,NA,TRBJ1-1,NA,CAWSVYDSHTEAFF,TGTGCCTGGAGTGTATACGACAGCCACACTGAAGCTTTCTTT
TRBV9,TRBD1,TRBJ2-7,NA,CASSVGTGGVWEQYF,TGTGCCAGCAGCGTAGGTACAGGGGGAGTGTGGGAGCAGTACTTC
TRBV28,NA,TRBJ1-5,few,CASSLSYSNQPQHF,TGTGCCAGCAGTTTATCTTATAGCAATCAGCCCCAGCATTTT
TRBV2,TRBD2,TRBJ2-2,once,CASSEVTLAGGRTGELFF,TGTGCCAGCAGTGAAGTGACGCTAGCGGGGGGGCGGACCGGGGAGCTGTTTTTT
TRBV6-1,NA,TRBJ1-1,NA,CASILREESNEAFF,TGTGCCAGCATCTTACGGGAAGAGTCCAATGAAGCTTTCTTT
TRBV5-8,TRBD2,TRBJ2-4,NA,CASTFPGTSFSQYF,TGTGCCAGCACTTTCCCGGGGACTAGCTTCAGTCAGTACTTC
TRBV5-5,NA,TRBJ2-7,NA,CASSLSGLRGNRSYEQYF,TGTGCCAGCAGCTTGAGTGGGCTCCGTGGCAATAGGTCCTACGAGCAGTACTTC
TRBV2,NA,TRBJ2-7,NA,CASSGDREAYEQYF,TGTGCCAGCAGTGGCGACAGGGAGGCCTACGAGCAGTACTTC
TRBV5-5,NA,TRBJ1-2,NA,CASSLQDSGAYGYTF,TGTGCCAGCAGCTTACAAGACTCAGGGGCCTATGGCTACACCTTC
TRBV30,NA,TRBJ1-5,NA,CAWSVRAGQPQHF,TGTGCCTGGAGTGTAAGGGCGGGCCAGCCCCAGCATTTT